The T cell receptor beta chain under discussion was sequenced for a study of long-term antiretroviral therapy in people with HIV. Study results and limitations: The repertoire was dominated at all time points by clones expanded before ART.

Regarding this clone: Its antigen is unknown.

An immunoSEQ assay, version v3.0, was performed at survey level. The repertoire was sequenced with immunoSEQ multiplex PCR; TCRdb's copy has only in-frame clones and lacks some. This sample carries around 28,000 clones, around 84% of them seen once, and the ten largest clones take 4.5% to 6%. Germline assignment: CDR1 SNHLY and CDR2 FYNNEI. The CDR3 is made up of 15 amino acids. V lost 7 bases and J 0 bases, leaving 15 bases between the germline ends. Sequenced material: unsorted PBMCs, taken 0.8 years after starting antiretroviral therapy. The V and J genes are TRBV2 and TRBJ1-1; D is unclear. This TCR was recovered from a woman aged 30 to 39 with HIV. The CDR3: CASNPRARVNTEAFF. In DNA, the CDR3 is TGTGCCAGCAACCCCCGCGCCCGAGTGAACACTGAAGCTTTCTTT.